These T cell receptor beta chains were read from a single sample in a study of shared clonotypes between healthy human individuals. Sequenced by immunoSEQ multiplex PCR; TCRdb stores in-frame clones only, minus some. This sample has 2,500,000 or so clones, with just over 90% found just once. The sample comprised naive CD4+ T cells sorted from blood. The receptors derive from a man younger than 30 in good health. Both conserved end residues are part of each CDR3.

CDR3aa	v_gene	j_gene
CASSPLAGGVEQYF	TRBV19	TRBJ2-7
CASSPSSYNSPLHF	TRBV25-1	TRBJ1-6
CASTAGSDTQYF	TRBV2	TRBJ2-3
CASSYWGGQAFF	TRBV6-5	TRBJ1-1
CASSLGGSTDTQYF	TRBV5-1	TRBJ2-3
CASSLGDRGGNQPQHF	TRBV5-1	TRBJ1-5
CAITPGTGVGETQYF	TRBV10-3	TRBJ2-5
CASSDQGGGNYGYTF	TRBV6-1	TRBJ1-2
CASSVGRRNSPLHF	TRBV11-2	TRBJ1-6
CASSTGLGEQYF	TRBV5-6	TRBJ2-7
CASRGTSGGTDTQYF	TRBV2	TRBJ2-3
CASSLASTRDTQYF	TRBV7-7	TRBJ2-3
CASSLKPTGEYEQYF	TRBV27	TRBJ2-7
CASSFNDGERYGYTF	TRBV7-9	TRBJ1-2
CASRGENYGYTF	TRBV6-5	TRBJ1-2
CASSLTGDRANYGYTF	TRBV11-2	TRBJ1-2
CASSPTPSGLAGAHEQYF	TRBV18	TRBJ2-7
CASSLAVGQGKQYF	TRBV7-9	TRBJ2-7
CASSPMTVDQPQHF	TRBV18	TRBJ1-5
CASSPLGYEQYF	TRBV18	TRBJ2-7